A single sample is the source of the 15 T cell receptor beta chains below, sequenced in a study of high-grade serous ovarian cancer treatment subgroups. The protocol was immunoSEQ multiplex PCR, while the TCRdb copy is restricted to in-frame clones and leaves out a portion. The table lists some 2,200 clones, roughly 76% of them singletons, with 6.5% to 9% in the top ten. The tumor samples were collected prior to definitive surgery or chemotherapy. Material for sequencing was tumor tissue. The receptors were gathered from a human donor with high-grade serous ovarian cancer.

The chain links TRBV5-6 to TRBJ2-7, with D possibly matching TRBD1 (7 bases). The V end lost 4 bases, the J end lost 1 base, and 15 bases lay between the germline ends. The V gene's germline CDR1 is SGHDT and CDR2 YYEEEE. The CDR3 is 15 residues long. The DNA of the CDR3 is TGTGCCAGCAGCCCCAGGGGGGTAGGGTCCTACGAGCAGTACTTC. Its protein is CASSPRGVGSYEQYF.

V usage is TRBV10-3 and J usage is TRBJ2-7, with a tentative D call TRBD1 (5 bases). Per germline, CDR1 ENHRY and CDR2 SYGVKD. The CDR3 totals 14 residues. Trimming cost V 7 bases and J 3 bases, with 16 bases left between them. DNA of the CDR3: TGTGCCATCATCCCAGGGCCTGGTAGCTACGAGCAGTACTTC. It yields the protein CAIIPGPGSYEQYF.

This clone came up once. The V gene is TRBV5-4, the J gene TRBJ2-6; 8 positions match TRBD1. V shed 2 bases, J shed 3 bases, and the junction held 7 bases outside the gene matches. Germline values: CDR1 SGHNT, CDR2 YYREEE (reference sequence). The CDR3 length is 17 residues. The CDR3 nucleotides read TGTGCCAGCAGCTTCGGACAGGGCGGAGGTGGGGCCAACGTCCTGACTTTC. Amino acid sequence: CASSFGQGGGGANVLTF.

The chain combines TRBV6-5 with TRBJ2-2; D may be TRBD1 (6 bases). Trimming cost V 7 bases and J 5 bases, with 8 bases left between them. The CDR3 runs 12 residues. CDR1 and CDR2 (germline): MNHEY, SVGAGI. The chain's CDR3 is CASTRGTGELFF. In DNA form, the CDR3 reads TGTGCCAGCACCAGGGGAACCGGGGAGCTGTTTTTT.

The CDR3 protein is CASTLQRGPSETQYF. The CDR3 bases are TGTGCCAGCACACTTCAGCGGGGACCCTCAGAGACCCAGTACTTC. The chain recombines TRBV7-8 with TRBJ2-5; TRBD2 agrees at 7 bases. This CDR3 has 15 residues. V shed 7 bases and J 4 bases; nucleotides not matched to a gene: 12. Germline values: CDR1 SGHVS, CDR2 FQNEAQ.

This clone occurred a few times. Written as DNA, the CDR3 is TGTGCCAGCAGTGAATCCTGGGAGAATGAGCAGTTCTTC. Translating gives CASSESWENEQFF. J is TRBJ2-1 and V is TRBV2; D might be TRBD2 (5 bases). V lost 2 bases to trimming and J lost 7 bases, with 9 bases between them. The germline gives CDR1 SNHLY, CDR2 FYNNEI. CDR3 length equals 13 residues. Combining the CDR3 with reference TRBV2 and TRBJ2-1 gives the whole variable domain EPEVTQTPSHQVTQMGQEVILRCVPISNHLYFYWYRQILGQKVEFLVSFYNNEISEKSEIFDDQFSVERPDGSNFTLKIRSTKLEDSAMYFCASSESWENEQFFGPGTRLTVL.

This chain joins TRBV28 and TRBJ1-2; D gene uncertain. The CDR3 length is 11 residues. CDR1 is MDHEN and CDR2 is SYDVKM in the germline V gene. Trimming removed 10 bases at V and 4 bases at J, with 10 bases between. The CDR3 DNA sequence: TGTGCCATCAACAGTTTCTATGGCTACACCTTC. Its protein product is CAINSFYGYTF.

Here the CDR3 reads CASSPGQPRTDTQYF. CDR3 in DNA: TGCGCCAGCAGCCCGGGACAGCCCAGGACAGATACGCAGTATTTT. This rearrangement joins TRBV4-3 to TRBJ2-3; 7 bases line up with TRBD1. The CDR3 length is 15 residues. Unmatched junction bases numbered 7, after V lost 4 bases and J lost 3 bases. Germline V gives CDR1 LGHNA, CDR2 YSLEER.

The V and J genes are TRBV7-2 and TRBJ1-1; 8 nucleotides match TRBD1. The trim removed 3 bases at V and 5 bases at J, leaving 2 bases unmatched. In germline, CDR1 is SGHTA, CDR2 FQGNSA. CDR3 size: 13 residues. CDR3 bases: TGTGCCAGCAGCTTCACAGGGGGGACTGAAGCTTTCTTT. Amino acids: CASSFTGGTEAFF.

The rearrangement joins TRBV2 to TRBJ1-3; D is undetermined. CDR1 and CDR2 (germline): SNHLY, FYNNEI. The length of the CDR3 is 14 residues. The V gene lost 8 bases and the J gene lost 0 bases, with 11 bases spanning the gap. The CDR3 nucleotides are TGTGCCAGCCTGGACGCCAGCTCTGGAAACACCATATATTTT. As protein: CASLDASSGNTIYF.

The V call is TRBV6-5, the J call TRBJ1-2; 9 nucleotides line up with TRBD1. Germline loops: CDR1 MNHEY, CDR2 SVGAGI. V dropped 7 bases and J dropped 7; count of bases not matched to a gene: 4. The CDR3 extends over 12 amino acids. CDR3 amino acids: CASTRDRVGYTF. The CDR3 DNA reads as TGTGCCAGCACCCGGGACAGGGTTGGCTACACCTTC.

J is TRBJ1-6 and V is TRBV18; TRBD1 agrees at 7 bases. V shed 6 bases and J 3 bases; nucleotides not matched to a gene: 5. This CDR3 spans 15 amino acids. Per germline, CDR1 KGHSH and CDR2 LQKENI. The CDR3 here is CASSLGQVYNSPLHF. The CDR3 DNA is TGTGCCAGCTCCCTCGGACAGGTCTATAATTCACCCCTCCACTTT.

The chain has TRBV6-6 and TRBJ2-3; TRBD1 might be the D (6 bases). The length of the CDR3 is 16 residues. The V gene lost 6 bases and the J gene lost 2 bases, with 18 bases spanning the gap. The germline V gene has CDR1 MNHNY and CDR2 SVGAGI (reference sequence). CDR3: CASRRPGQDHTDTQYF. Here the CDR3 DNA reads TGTGCCAGCAGGAGACCGGGACAAGACCACACAGATACGCAGTATTTT.

The rearrangement joins TRBV7-2 to TRBJ2-1; D is uncertain. From germline, CDR1 is SGHTA and CDR2 FQGNSA. V shed 4 bases and J shed 0 bases, with 10 bases lying between them. The CDR3 contains 15 residues. This CDR3 is CASSSWRSSYNEQFF. CDR3 sequence (DNA): TGTGCCAGCAGCTCTTGGAGAAGCTCCTACAATGAGCAGTTCTTC.

The genes are TRBV6-5 and TRBJ1-4; 7 bases fit TRBD1. V lost 6 bases, J lost 6 bases, and 10 bases stayed unmatched. There are 15 residues in the CDR3. Germline V lookup: CDR1 MNHEY, CDR2 SVGAGI. The CDR3 protein is CASSPTTGTHEKLFF. The CDR3 DNA is TGTGCCAGCAGCCCCACGACAGGGACACATGAAAAACTGTTTTTT.